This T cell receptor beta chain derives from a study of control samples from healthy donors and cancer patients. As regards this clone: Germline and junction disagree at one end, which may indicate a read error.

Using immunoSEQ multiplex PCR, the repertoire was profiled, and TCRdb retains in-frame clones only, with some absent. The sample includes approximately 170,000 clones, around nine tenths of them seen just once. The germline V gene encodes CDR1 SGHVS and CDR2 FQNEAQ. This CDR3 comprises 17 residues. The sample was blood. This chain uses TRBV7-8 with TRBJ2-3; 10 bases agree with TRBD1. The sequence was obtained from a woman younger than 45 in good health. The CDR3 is CASNLRRDRGGTDTQYF. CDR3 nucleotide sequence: TGTGCCAGCAACTTACGCCGGGACAGGGGTGGCACAGATACGCAGTATTTT.